This T cell receptor beta chain is from a study of regulatory T cells in long-lasting Graves disease. Regarding the study as a whole: Persistent patients shared more public clonotypes (about 2,700) than newly diagnosed patients (about 1,000). Patients with persistent Graves' had lower TCR diversity than newly diagnosed patients.

Sequencing libraries for TCR beta were prepared with iRepertoire HTBI primers and Arm-PCR of CDR3 regions. TCRdb redid the calling of the multiplex PCR reads with MiXCR, one entry per CDR3 protein. The repertoire consists of 410,000 or so distinct CDR3 sequences, with about 15% occurring once and the leading ten covering 15% to 20%. As concerns this clonotype: Its specificity is not known.

The time point was: newly diagnosed GD, antithyroid drugs for less than 3 months. From PBMCs, RNA was extracted and then used to make the TCR library. By American Thyroid Association guidelines, Graves' disease was diagnosed in the cohort. The CDR3 is made up of 14 amino acids. V was shortened by 0 bases and J by 3 bases, with 6 bases between the two germline ends. The germline CDR1 and CDR2 sequences are LGHNA and YNFKEQ. These sequences were also reported in another study, on T cells in Graves' hyperthyroidism and ophthalmopathy.

The chain has TRBV4-2 and TRBJ1-5; unclear D gene. The sample was peripheral blood mononuclear cells (PBMCs), taken at new diagnosis, from a patient treated with antithyroid drugs. This receptor was taken from a woman younger than 45 with Graves disease. This CDR3 is CASSQEVNNQPQHF. The CDR3 nucleotides are TGTGCCAGCAGCCAAGAGGTAAACAATCAGCCCCAGCATTTT.